Described below is a single T cell receptor (beta chain) sequence and its context. This same CDR3 is encoded by further DNA sequences in the sample. The data are from a study of blood T cell repertoires in COVID-19. TCRdb's copy holds only in-frame clones and misses some; the assay was immunoSEQ multiplex PCR. The table records roughly 290,000 clones, 70% to 90% of them present only once. This CDR3 spans 13 amino acids. CDR1 and CDR2 (germline): MNHEY, SVGEGT. V shed 3 bases and J shed 4 bases, with 9 bases lying between them. The J gene is TRBJ1-2, the V gene TRBV6-2 or TRBV6-3; D unclear. This TCR came from a young man who had recovered from COVID-19. Sequenced sample: PBMCs or T cells enriched from blood (not recorded which). Here the CDR3 reads CASSYLETYGYTF. CDR3 nucleotide sequence: TGTGCCAGCAGTTATCTGGAGACCTATGGCTACACCTTC.